The 5 T cell receptor beta chains in this list originate from one sample, sequenced in a study of blood T cells in healthy people across ages. Sample-barcoded 5' priming and a J-beta primer mix drove a second PCR of 7 to 11 cycles. MiXCR, applied by TCRdb to the 5' RACE reads, yields one record per CDR3 protein. Counted here are some 900,000 distinct CDR3 sequences, roughly 50% occurring once; the ten biggest clones make up about an eighth. What was sequenced was blood. The source of these receptors is a man aged 30 to 45 in good health.

The J gene is TRBJ2-5, the V gene TRBV6-5; D tentatively reads TRBD1 or TRBD2 (6 bases each). Germline CDR1 and CDR2: MNHEY and SVGAGI. CDR3 length: 16 amino acids. V dropped 0 bases and J dropped 4 bases, with 15 bases sitting between them. The CDR3 nucleotides read TGTGCCAGCAGTTACTCGGAGGGGGGCCACGTAGAGACCCAGTACTTC. Residues: CASSYSEGGHVETQYF.

Note on this clonotype: A junction end diverges from the germline sequence, so it may reflect a read error. The chain has TRBV7-8 and TRBJ2-7; possible D gene TRBD2, 6 bases. From germline, CDR1 is SGHVS and CDR2 FQNEAQ. CDR3 length equals 13 residues. CDR3 nucleotide sequence: TGTGCCGGCAGCTCAACTAGCACCTACGAGCAGTACTTC. Residues: CAGSSTSTYEQYF.

The chain has TRBV6-5 and TRBJ2-6; D may be TRBD1 (5 bases). V was cut by 6 bases and J by 0 bases, with 15 bases left in between. The CDR3 totals 17 residues. Germline V gives CDR1 MNHEY, CDR2 SVGAGI. The CDR3 DNA is TGTGCCAGCAGAGGGGTCAGTAAAAGCTCTGGGGCCAACGTCCTGACTTTC. The encoded protein is CASRGVSKSSGANVLTF.

V and J are TRBV20-1 and TRBJ1-5, with 8 bases aligning to TRBD1. The CDR3 is made up of 15 amino acids. V lost 5 bases to trimming and J lost 4 bases; unmatched junction nucleotides: 10. The germline V gene encodes CDR1 DFQATT and CDR2 SNEGSKA (reference sequence). CDR3 nucleotides: TGCAGTGCTCGGCTCTTGGGACAGGAGAATCAGCCCCAGCATTTT. Residues: CSARLLGQENQPQHF.

This sequence joins TRBV10-2 and TRBJ1-4; 7 bases fit TRBD1. The length of the CDR3 is 13 residues. Trimming took 6 bases from V and 7 from J; bases not matched to a gene: 5. Germline V gene sequence: CDR1 WSHSY, CDR2 SAAADI. The CDR3 here is CASRTTGVEKLFF. In DNA, the CDR3 is TGCGCCAGCAGAACAACAGGGGTTGAAAAACTGTTTTTT.